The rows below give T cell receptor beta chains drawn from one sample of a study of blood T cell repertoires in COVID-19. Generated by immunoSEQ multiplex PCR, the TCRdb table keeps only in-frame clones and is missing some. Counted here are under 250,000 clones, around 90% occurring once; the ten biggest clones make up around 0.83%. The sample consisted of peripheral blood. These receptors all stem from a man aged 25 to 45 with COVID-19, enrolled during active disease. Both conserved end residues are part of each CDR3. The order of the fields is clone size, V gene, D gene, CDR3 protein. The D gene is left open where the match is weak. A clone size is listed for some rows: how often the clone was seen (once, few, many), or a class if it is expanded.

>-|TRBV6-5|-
CASSYSAHSSYEQYF
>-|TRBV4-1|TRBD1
CASSQGPFDRVDGYTF
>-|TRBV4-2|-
CASSPWVTGGNEKLFF
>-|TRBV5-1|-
CASSLTAANTEAFF
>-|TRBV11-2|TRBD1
CASSLDGGTGYYNEQFF
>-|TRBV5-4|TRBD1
CASSSPGQKLMNTEAFF
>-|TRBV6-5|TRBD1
CASSYWDRGTEAFF
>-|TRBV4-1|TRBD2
CASSPYLAGSTDTQYF
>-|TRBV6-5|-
CASRPGFYSNQPQHF
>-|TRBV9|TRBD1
CASSTWDRATGELFF
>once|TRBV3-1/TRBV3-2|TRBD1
CASSWGGQGAAFF
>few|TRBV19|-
CASSLQGLSADTQYF
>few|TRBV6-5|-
CASTMGTLGREKLFF
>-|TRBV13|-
CASSGGGTGELFF
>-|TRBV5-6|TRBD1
CASSLAGGQGTSNYGYTF
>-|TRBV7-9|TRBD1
CASSSGTGPYGYTF
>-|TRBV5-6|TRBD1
CASSFYLGTGNYGYTF
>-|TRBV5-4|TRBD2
CASSAGLAGQETQYF
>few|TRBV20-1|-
CSASGTTDTGELFF
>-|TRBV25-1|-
CASSGGYEQYF
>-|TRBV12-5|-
CASAAGQTNTGELFF
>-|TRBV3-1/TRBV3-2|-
CASSQELGGLETQYF
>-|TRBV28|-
CASSAGQRNTEAFF
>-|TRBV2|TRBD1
CASRRTGGAYEQYF
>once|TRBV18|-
CASSFRTNEKLFF
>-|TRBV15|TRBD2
CATSRAGGPGVQYF
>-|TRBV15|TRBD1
CATSTDRDPSSYNSPLHF
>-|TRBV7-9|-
CASSLAGARGNQPQHF
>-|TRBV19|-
CASSIGNRVSNYGYTF